Below, one T cell receptor (beta chain) is given with its context. What it binds is not known. This sample was taken from a study of OX40 agonist ivuxolimab in advanced cancers. Findings and limits, study-wide: CD8+ T cells averaged more expanded clones than CD4+.

Samples of blood were obtained at baseline, on cycle 4 day 1, and on cycle 7 day 1. This table comes from immunoSEQ multiplex PCR, and its TCRdb copy is limited to in-frame clones, with some not included. The sample contains around 92,000 clones, roughly 94% of which appear only once. V lost 5 bases and J lost 5, with 9 bases in between. This CDR3 comprises 12 residues. Germline lookup yields CDR1 SNHLY and CDR2 FYNNEI. The origin of this receptor is an adult with an advanced solid tumor such as melanoma, head and neck, liver or kidney cancer. Source: CD4+ or CD8+ T cells sorted from blood, taken in a trial of the OX40 agonist ivuxolimab. The chain links TRBV2 to TRBJ1-2, with unresolved D. The CDR3 region has the DNA TGTGCCAGCAGTCCTCCTTCATATGGCTACACCTTC. This translates into CASSPPSYGYTF.